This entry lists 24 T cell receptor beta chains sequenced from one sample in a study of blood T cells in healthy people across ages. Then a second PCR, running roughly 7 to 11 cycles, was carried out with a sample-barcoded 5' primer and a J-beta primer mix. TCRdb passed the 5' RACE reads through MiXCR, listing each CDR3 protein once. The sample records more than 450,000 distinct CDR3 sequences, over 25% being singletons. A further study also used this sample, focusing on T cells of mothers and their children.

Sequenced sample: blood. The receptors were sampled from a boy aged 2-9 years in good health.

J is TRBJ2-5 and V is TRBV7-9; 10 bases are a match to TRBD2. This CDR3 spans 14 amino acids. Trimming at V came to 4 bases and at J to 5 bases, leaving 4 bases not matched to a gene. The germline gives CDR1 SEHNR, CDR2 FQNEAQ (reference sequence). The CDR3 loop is CASSSLAGVETQYF. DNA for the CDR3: TGTGCCAGCAGCTCCCTAGCGGGAGTGGAGACCCAGTACTTC.

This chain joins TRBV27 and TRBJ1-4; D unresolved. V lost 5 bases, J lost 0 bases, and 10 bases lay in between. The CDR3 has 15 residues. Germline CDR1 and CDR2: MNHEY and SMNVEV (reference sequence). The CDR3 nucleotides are TGTGCCAGCAGTAACAGCTACTCAACTAATGAAAAACTGTTTTTT. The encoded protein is CASSNSYSTNEKLFF.

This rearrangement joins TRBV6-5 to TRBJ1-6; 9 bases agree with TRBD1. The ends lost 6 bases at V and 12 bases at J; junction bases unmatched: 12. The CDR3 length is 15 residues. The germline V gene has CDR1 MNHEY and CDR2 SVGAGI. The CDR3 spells CASRRPGQGGEPLHF. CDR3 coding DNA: TGTGCCAGCAGACGCCCGGGACAGGGTGGTGAACCCCTCCACTTT.

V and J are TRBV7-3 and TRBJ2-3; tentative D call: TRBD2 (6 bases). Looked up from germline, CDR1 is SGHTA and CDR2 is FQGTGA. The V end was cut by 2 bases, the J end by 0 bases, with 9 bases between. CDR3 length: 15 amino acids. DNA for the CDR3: TGTGCCAGCAGCTTAGGGGGGATTAGCACAGATACGCAGTATTTT. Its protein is CASSLGGISTDTQYF. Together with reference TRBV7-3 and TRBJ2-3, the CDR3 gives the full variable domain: GAGVSQTPSNKVTEKGKYVELRCDPISGHTALYWYRQSLGQGPEFLIYFQGTGAADDSGLPNDRFFAVRPEGSVSTLKIQRTERGDSAVYLCASSLGGISTDTQYFGPGTRLTVL.

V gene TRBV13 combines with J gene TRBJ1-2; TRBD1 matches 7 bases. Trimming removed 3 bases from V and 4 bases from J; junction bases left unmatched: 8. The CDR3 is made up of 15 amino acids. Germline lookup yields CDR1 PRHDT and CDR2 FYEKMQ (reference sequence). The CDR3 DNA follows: TGTGCCAGCAGCTTGGGGGACAGACCAACCTATGGCTACACCTTC. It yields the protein CASSLGDRPTYGYTF.

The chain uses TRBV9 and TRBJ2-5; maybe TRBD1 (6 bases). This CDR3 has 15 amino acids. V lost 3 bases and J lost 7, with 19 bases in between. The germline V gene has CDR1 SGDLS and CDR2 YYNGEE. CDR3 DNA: TGTGCCAGCAGCGCTGAGTGGGGTGAAGGGGGGACCCAGTACTTC. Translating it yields CASSAEWGEGGTQYF.

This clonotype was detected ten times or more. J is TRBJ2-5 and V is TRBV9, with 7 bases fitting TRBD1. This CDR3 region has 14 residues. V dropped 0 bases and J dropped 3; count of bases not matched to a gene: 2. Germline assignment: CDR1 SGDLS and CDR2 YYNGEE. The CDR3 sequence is CASSVAGGEETQYF. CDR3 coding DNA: TGTGCCAGCAGCGTAGCAGGGGGTGAAGAGACCCAGTACTTC.

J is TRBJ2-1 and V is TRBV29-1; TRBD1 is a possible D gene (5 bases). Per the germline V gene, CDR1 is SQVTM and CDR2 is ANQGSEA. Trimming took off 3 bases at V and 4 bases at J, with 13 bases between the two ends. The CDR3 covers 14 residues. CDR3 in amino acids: CSVDLGNRYNEQFF. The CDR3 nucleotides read TGCAGCGTTGACCTAGGCAACAGGTACAATGAGCAGTTCTTC.

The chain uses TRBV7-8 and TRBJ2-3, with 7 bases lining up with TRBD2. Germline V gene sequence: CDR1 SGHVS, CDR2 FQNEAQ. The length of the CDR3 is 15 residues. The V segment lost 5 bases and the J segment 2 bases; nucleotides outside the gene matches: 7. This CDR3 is CASSPRSGTTDTQYF. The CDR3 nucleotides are TGTGCCAGCAGCCCGCGGAGCGGGACCACAGATACGCAGTATTTT.

Here the CDR3 reads CSALYRAGGYTF. The CDR3 region has the DNA TGCAGTGCTTTGTACAGGGCCGGAGGCTACACCTTC. V usage is TRBV20-1 and J usage is TRBJ1-2, with D possibly matching TRBD1 (6 bases). The CDR3 runs 12 residues. Germline V gene data show CDR1 as DFQATT and CDR2 as SNEGSKA (reference sequence). V was pared by 5 bases and J by 8 bases, with 15 bases between.

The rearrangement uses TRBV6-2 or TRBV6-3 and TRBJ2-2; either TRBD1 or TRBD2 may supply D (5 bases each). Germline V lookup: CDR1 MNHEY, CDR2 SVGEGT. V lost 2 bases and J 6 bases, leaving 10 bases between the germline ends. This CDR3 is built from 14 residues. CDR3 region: CASSYGGTPGELFF. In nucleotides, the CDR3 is TGTGCCAGCAGTTACGGTGGGACCCCCGGGGAGCTGTTTTTT.

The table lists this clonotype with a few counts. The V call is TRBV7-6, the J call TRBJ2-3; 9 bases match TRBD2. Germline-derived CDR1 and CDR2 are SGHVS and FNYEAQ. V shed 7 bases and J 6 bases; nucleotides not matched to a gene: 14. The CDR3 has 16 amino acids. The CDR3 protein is CASTASLREGVDTQYF. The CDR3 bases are TGTGCCAGCACCGCCAGTTTGCGGGAGGGCGTCGATACGCAGTATTTT. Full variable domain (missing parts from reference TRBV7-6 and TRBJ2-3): GAGVSQSPRYKVTKRGQDVALRCDPISGHVSLYWYRQALGQGPEFLTYFNYEAQQDKSGLPNDRFSAERPEGSISTLTIQRTEQRDSAMYRCASTASLREGVDTQYFGPGTRLTVL.

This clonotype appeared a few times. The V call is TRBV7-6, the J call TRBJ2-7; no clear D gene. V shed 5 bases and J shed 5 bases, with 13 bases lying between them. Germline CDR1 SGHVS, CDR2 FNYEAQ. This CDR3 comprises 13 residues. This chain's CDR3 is CASSLSVGDEQYF. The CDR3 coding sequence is TGTGCCAGCAGCCTTAGTGTGGGCGACGAGCAGTACTTC. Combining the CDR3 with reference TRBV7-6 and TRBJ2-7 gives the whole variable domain GAGVSQSPRYKVTKRGQDVALRCDPISGHVSLYWYRQALGQGPEFLTYFNYEAQQDKSGLPNDRFSAERPEGSISTLTIQRTEQRDSAMYRCASSLSVGDEQYFGPGTRLTVT.

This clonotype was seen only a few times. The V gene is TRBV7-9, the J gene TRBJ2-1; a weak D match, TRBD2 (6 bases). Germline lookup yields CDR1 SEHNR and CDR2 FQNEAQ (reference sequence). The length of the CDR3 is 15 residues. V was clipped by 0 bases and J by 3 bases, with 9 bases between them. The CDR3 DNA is TGTGCCAGCAGCTTAGCGCAGGGAGGCTACAATGAGCAGTTCTTC. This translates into CASSLAQGGYNEQFF.

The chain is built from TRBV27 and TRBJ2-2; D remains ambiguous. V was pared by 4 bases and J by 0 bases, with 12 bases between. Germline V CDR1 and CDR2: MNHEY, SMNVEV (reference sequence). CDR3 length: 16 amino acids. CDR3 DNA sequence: TGTGCCAGCAGTTCAGAGACACTTTCGAACACCGGGGAGCTGTTTTTT. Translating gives CASSSETLSNTGELFF.

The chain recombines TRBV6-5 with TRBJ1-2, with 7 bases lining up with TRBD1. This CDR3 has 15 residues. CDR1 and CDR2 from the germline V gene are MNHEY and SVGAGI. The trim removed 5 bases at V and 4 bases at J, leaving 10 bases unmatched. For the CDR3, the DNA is TGTGCCAGCAGTGACCCCCCGACAGGGATCTATGGCTACACCTTC. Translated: CASSDPPTGIYGYTF.

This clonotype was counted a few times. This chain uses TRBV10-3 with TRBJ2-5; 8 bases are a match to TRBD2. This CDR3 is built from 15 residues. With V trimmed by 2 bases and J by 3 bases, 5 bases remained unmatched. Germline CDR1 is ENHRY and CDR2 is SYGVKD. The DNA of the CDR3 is TGTGCCATCAGTGAGGTAGCGGGGCTTGAAGAGACCCAGTACTTC. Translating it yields CAISEVAGLEETQYF.

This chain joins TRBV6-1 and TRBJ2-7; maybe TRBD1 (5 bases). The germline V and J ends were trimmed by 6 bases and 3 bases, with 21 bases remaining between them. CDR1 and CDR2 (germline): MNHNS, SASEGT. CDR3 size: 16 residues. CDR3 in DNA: TGTGCCAGCAGATTCACCGCAGGGCAAATCGGCTACGAGCAGTACTTC. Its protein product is CASRFTAGQIGYEQYF.

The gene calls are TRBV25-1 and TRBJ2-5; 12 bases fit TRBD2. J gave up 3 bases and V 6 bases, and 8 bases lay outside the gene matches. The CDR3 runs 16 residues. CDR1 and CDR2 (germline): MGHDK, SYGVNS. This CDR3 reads CASSNLSSGREETQYF. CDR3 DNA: TGTGCCAGCAGCAACCTTTCTAGCGGGAGGGAAGAGACCCAGTACTTC.

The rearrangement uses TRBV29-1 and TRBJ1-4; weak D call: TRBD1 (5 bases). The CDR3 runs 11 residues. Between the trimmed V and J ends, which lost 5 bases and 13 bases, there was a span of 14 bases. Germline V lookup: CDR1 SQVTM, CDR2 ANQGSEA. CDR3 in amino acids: CSVFLGTTLFF. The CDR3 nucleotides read TGCAGCGTTTTTTTGGGGACTACACTGTTTTTT.

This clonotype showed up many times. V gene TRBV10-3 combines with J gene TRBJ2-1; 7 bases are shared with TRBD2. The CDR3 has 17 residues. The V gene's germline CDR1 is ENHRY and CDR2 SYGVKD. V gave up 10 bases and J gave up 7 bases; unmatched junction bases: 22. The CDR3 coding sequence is TGTGCCACCGCGGTTTTTGGGCGGGAGTTCAAGGGGAATGAGCAGTTCTTC. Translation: CATAVFGREFKGNEQFF.

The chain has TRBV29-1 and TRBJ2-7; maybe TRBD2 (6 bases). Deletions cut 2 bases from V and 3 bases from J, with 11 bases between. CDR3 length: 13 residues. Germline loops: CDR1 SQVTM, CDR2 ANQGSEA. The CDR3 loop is CSVESGRLYEQYF. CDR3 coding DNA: TGCAGCGTTGAATCCGGGAGACTCTACGAGCAGTACTTC.

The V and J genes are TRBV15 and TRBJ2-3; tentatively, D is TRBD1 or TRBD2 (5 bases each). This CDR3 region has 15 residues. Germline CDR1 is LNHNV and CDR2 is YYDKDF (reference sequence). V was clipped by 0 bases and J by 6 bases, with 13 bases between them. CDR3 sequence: CATSREGAGRDTQYF. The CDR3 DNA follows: TGTGCCACCAGCAGAGAAGGGGCGGGCCGGGATACGCAGTATTTT.

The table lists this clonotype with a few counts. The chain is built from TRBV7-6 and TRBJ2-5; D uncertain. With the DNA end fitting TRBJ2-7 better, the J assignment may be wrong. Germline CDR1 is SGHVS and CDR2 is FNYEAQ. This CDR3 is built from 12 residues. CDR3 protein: CASQSSGYEQYF. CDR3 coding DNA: TGTGCCAGCCAAAGCTCGGGTTACGAGCAGTACTTC.